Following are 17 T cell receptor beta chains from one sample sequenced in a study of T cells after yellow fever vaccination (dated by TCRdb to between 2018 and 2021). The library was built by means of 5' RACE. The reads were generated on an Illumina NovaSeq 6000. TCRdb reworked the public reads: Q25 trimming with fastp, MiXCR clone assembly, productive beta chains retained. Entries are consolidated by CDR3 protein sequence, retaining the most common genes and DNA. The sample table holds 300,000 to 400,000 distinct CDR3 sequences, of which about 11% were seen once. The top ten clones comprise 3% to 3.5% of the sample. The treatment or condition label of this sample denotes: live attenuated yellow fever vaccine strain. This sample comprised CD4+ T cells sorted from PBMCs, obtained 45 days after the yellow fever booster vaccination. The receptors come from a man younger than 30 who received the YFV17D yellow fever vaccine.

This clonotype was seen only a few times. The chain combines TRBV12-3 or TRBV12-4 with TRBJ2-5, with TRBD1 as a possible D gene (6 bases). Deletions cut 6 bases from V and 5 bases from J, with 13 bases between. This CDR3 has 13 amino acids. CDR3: CASRVAGDETQYF. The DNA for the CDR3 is TGTGCCAGCAGGGTCGCAGGGGACGAGACCCAGTACTTC.

The CDR3 is CASSIGQAAAEAFF. The CDR3 nucleotides are TGTGCCAGTAGTATCGGGCAGGCAGCGGCTGAAGCTTTCTTT. The J gene is TRBJ1-1, the V gene TRBV19; D gene uncertain. Trimming took off 3 bases at V and 6 bases at J, with 14 bases between the two ends. CDR1 is LNHDA and CDR2 is SQIVND in the germline V gene (reference sequence). This CDR3 has 14 residues.

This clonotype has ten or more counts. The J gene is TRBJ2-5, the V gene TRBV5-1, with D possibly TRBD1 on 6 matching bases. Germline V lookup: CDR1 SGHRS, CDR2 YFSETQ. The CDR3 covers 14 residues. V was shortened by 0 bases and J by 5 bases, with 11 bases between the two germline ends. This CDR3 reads CASSLGSRGETQYF. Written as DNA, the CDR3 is TGCGCCAGCAGCTTGGGATCCAGGGGTGAGACCCAGTACTTC.

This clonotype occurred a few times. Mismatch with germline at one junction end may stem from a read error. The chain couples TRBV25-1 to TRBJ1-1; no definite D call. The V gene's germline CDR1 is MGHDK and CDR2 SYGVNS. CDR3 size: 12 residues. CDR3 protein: CASSEPWEPSIF. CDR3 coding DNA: TGTGCCAGCAGTGAACCTTGGGAGCCGAGTATCTTT.

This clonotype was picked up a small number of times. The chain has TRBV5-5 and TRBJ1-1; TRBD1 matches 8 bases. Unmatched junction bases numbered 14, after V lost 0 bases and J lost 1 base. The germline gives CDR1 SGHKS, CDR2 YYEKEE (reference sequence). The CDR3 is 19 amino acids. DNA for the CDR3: TGTGCCAGCAGCTTGGATCCTCGTGGGGCAGGGGGCCCGAACACTGAAGCTTTCTTT. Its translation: CASSLDPRGAGGPNTEAFF.

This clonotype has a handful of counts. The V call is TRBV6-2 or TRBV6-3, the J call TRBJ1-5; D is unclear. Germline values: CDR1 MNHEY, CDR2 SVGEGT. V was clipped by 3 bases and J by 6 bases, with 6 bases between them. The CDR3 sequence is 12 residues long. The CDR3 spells CASSYYGQPQHF. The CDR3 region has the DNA TGTGCCAGCAGTTATTATGGTCAGCCCCAGCATTTT.

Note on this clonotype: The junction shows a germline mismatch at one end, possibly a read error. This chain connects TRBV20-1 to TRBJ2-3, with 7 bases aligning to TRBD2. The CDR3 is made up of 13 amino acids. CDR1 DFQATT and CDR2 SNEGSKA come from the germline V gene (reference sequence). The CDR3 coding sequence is TGCAGTGCACACTCGACTAGCACGGATACGCAGTATTTT. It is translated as CSAHSTSTDTQYF.

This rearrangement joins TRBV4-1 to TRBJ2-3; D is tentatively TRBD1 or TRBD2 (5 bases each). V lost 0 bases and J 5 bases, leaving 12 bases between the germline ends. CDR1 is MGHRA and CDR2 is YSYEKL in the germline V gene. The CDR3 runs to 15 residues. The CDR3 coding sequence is TGCGCCAGCAGCCAAGATCTTAAGAGGGGAGATACGCAGTATTTT. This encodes CASSQDLKRGDTQYF.

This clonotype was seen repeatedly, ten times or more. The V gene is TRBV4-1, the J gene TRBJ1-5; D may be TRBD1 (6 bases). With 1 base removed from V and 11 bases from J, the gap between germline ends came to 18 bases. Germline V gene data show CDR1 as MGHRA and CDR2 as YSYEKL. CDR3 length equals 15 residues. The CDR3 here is CASSQGRGPPRTQHF. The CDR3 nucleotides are TGCGCCAGCAGCCAAGGTCGGGGGCCCCCCAGAACCCAGCATTTT.

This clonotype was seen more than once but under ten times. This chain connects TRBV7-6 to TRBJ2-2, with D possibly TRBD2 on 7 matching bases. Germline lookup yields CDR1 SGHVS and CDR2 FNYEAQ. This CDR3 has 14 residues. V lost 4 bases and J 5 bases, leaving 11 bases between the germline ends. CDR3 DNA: TGTGCCAGCAGCTCCGGGGGGCGGACCGGGGAGCTGTTTTTT. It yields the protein CASSSGGRTGELFF.

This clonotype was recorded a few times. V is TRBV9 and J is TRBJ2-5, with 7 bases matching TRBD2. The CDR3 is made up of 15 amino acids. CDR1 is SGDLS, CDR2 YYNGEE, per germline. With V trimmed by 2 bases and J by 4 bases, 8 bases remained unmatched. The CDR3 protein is CASSVGPSGGETQYF. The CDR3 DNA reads TGTGCCAGCAGCGTGGGCCCTAGCGGAGGAGAGACCCAGTACTTC.

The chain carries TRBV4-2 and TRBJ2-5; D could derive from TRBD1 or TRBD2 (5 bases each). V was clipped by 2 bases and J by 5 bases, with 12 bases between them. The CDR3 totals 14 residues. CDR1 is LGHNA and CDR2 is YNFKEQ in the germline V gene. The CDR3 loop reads CASSQQSRDETQYF. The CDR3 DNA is TGTGCCAGCAGCCAACAAAGCAGGGACGAGACCCAGTACTTC.

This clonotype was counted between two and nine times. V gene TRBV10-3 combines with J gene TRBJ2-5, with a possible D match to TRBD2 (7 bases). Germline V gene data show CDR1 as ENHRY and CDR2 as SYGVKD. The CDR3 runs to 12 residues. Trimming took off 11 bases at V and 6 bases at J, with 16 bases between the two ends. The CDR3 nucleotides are TGTGCCGCCGGGGGGCGGGGAAAGACCCAGTACTTC. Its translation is CAAGGRGKTQYF.

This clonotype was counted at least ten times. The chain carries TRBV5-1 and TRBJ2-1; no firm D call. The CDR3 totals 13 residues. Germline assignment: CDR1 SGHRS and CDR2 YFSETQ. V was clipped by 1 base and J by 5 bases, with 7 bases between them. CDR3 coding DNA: TGCGCCAGCAGCTTGTCCACTAACAATGAGCAGTTCTTC. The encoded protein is CASSLSTNNEQFF. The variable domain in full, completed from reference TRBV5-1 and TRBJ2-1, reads KAGVTQTPRYLIKTRGQQVTLSCSPISGHRSVSWYQQTPGQGLQFLFEYFSETQRNKGNFPGRFSGRQFSNSRSEMNVSTLELGDSALYLCASSLSTNNEQFFGPGTRLTVL.

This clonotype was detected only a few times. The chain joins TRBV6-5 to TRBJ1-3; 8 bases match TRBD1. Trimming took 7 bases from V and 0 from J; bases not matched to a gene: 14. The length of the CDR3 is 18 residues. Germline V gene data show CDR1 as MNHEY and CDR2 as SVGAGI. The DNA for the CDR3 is TGTGCCAGCAACTTAGTCCGGGACAGGTCGTTCTCTGGAAACACCATATATTTT. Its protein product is CASNLVRDRSFSGNTIYF.

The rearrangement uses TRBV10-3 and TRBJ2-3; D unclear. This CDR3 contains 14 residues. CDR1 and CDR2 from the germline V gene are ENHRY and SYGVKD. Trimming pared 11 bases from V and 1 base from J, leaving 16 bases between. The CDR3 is CAAEASFGTDTQYF. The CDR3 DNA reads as TGTGCCGCCGAGGCGAGTTTTGGCACAGATACGCAGTATTTT.

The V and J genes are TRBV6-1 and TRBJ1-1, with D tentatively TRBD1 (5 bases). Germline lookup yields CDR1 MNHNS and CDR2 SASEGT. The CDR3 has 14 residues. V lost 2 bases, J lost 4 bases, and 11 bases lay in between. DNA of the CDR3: TGTGCCAGCAGTGAAAGTCAGGGTCTCACTGAAGCTTTCTTT. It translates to CASSESQGLTEAFF.